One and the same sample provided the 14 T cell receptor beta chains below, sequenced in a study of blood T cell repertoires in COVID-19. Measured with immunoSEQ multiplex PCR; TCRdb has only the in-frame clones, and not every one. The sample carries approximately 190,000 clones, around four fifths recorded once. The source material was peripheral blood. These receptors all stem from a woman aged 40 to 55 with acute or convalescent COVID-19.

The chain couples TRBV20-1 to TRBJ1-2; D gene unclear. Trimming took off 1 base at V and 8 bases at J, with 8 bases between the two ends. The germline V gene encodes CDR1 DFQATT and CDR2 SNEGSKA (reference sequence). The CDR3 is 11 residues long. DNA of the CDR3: TGCAGTGCTAGAGGCGATCGCGGCTACACCTTC. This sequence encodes CSARGDRGYTF.

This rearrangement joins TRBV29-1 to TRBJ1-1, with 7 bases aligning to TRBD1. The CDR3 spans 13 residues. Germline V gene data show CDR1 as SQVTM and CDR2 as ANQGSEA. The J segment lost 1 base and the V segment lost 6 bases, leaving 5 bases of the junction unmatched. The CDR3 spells CSVRRGWNTEAFF. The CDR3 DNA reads TGCAGCGTCCGCAGGGGGTGGAACACTGAAGCTTTCTTT. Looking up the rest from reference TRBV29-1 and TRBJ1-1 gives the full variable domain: SAVISQKPSRDICQRGTSLTIQCQVDSQVTMMFWYRQQPGQSLTLIATANQGSEATYESGFVIDKFPISRPNLTFSTLTVSNMSPEDSSIYLCSVRRGWNTEAFFGQGTRLTVV.

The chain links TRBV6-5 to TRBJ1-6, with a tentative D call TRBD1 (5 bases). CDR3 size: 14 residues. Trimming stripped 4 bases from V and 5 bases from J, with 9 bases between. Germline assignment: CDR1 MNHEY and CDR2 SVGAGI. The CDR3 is CASSSDTNNSPLHF. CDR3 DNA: TGTGCCAGCAGTTCGGACACAAATAATTCACCCCTCCACTTT.

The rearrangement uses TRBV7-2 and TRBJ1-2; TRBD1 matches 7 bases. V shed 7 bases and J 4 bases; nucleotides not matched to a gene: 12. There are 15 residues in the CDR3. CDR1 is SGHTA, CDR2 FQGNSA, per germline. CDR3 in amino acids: CASTHTGVGVYGYTF. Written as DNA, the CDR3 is TGTGCCAGCACCCATACAGGGGTAGGGGTCTATGGCTACACCTTC.

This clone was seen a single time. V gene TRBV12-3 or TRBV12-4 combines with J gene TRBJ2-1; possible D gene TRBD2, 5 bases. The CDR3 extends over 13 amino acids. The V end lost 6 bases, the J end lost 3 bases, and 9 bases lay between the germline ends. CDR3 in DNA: TGTGCCAGCAGGTCCCGGGACTACAATGAGCAGTTCTTC. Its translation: CASRSRDYNEQFF.

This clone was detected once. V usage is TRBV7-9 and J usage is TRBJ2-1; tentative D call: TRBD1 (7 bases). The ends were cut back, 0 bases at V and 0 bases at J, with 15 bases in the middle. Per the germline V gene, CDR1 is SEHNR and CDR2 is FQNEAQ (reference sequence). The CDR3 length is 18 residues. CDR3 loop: CASSLAPPRDSSYNEQFF. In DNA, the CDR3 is TGTGCCAGCAGCTTAGCACCGCCGCGGGACAGCTCCTACAATGAGCAGTTCTTC.

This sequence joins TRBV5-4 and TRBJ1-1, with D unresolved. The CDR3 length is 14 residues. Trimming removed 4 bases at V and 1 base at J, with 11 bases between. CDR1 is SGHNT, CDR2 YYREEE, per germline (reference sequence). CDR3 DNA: TGTGCCAGCAGCACCTTAGCCCCGAACACTGAAGCTTTCTTT. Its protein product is CASSTLAPNTEAFF.

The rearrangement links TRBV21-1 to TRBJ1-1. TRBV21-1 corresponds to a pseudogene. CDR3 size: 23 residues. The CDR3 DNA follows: TGTGCCAGCAGCATGAGCGGCTCTCGGTCTGGGACTCTCGGGCGAAAAATGAACACTGAAGCTTTCTTT. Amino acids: CASSMSGSRSGTLGRKMNTEAFF.

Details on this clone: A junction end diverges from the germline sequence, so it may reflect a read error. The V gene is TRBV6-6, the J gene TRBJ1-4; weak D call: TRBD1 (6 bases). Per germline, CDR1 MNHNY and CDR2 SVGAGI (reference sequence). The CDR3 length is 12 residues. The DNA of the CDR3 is TGTGCCAGCAGTTACCTCACACAGGGTTGGGTTTTT. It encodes CASSYLTQGWVF.

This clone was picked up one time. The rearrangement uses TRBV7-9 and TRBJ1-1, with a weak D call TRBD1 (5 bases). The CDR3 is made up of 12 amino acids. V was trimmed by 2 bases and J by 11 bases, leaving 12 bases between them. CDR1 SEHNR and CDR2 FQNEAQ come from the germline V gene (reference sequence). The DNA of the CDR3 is TGTGCCAGCAGCTTACGCCAGGGCGTCGCTTTCTTT. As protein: CASSLRQGVAFF.

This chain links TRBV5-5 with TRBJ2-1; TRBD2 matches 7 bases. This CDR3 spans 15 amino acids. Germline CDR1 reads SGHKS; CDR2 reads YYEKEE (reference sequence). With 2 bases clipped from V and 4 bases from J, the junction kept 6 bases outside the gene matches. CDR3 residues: CASSFGRGGYNEQFF. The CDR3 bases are TGTGCCAGCAGCTTCGGGCGCGGGGGATACAATGAGCAGTTCTTC.

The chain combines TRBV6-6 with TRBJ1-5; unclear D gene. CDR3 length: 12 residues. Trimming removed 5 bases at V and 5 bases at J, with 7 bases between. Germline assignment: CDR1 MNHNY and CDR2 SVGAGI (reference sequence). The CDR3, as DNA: TGTGCCAGCAGTCTTCCCGATCAGCCCCAGCATTTT. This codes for CASSLPDQPQHF.

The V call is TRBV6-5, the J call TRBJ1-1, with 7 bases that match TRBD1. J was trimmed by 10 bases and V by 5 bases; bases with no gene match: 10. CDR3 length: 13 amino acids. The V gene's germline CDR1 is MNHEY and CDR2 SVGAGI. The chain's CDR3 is CASSKTGVSRAFF. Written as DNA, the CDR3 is TGTGCCAGCAGTAAAACAGGGGTTTCGAGAGCTTTCTTT.

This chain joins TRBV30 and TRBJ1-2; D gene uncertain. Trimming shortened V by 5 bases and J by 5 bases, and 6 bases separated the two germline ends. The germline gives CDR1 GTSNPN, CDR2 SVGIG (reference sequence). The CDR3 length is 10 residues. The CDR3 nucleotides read TGTGCCTGGGAACGGTATGGCTACACCTTC. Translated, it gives CAWERYGYTF. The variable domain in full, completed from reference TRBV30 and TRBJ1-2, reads SQTIHQWPATLVQPVGSPLSLECTVEGTSNPNLYWYRQAAGRGLQLLFYSVGIGQISSEVPQNLSASRPQDRQFILSSKKLLLSDSGFYLCAWERYGYTFGSGTRLTVV.